This is a list of T cell receptor beta chains from one sample in a study of cytomegalovirus exposure and HLA in healthy donors. Sequencing was performed with immunoSEQ multiplex PCR; in TCRdb, only in-frame clones are kept and a portion is missing. This sample has 120,000 to 150,000 clones; about 80% occur once, and the top ten carry around 3.9%. Sequencing was done on a sample of PBMCs. The origin of the receptors is a man in his forties or fifties in good health and CMV-seropositive. Both conserved end residues are trimmed from each CDR3. Fields, in order: V gene, CDR3 length, CDR3 protein.

TRBV7-9 14 SSSLVVGALNTEAF
TRBV6-6 13 ASSYSGLAGVEQY
TRBV6-5 11 ASRAGGVYEQY
TRBV7-3 14 ASSSGSLAGYREQF
TRBV2 11 ASSVSLNTEAF
TRBV11-3 13 ASSLRTGGTGELF
TRBV4-3 13 ASSRMGQKGSPLH
TRBV6-5 11 ASSYSDLGGYT
TRBV27 15 ASSFGQGGLGQETQY
TRBV7-9 11 ASSLAGVHEQY
TRBV10-3 10 AIRGGSDGYT
TRBV5-1 11 ASSDNRVYEQY
TRBV9 13 ASSLQGGSYNEQF
TRBV7-3 13 ASSLVSGSYNEQF
TRBV9 12 ASSVVQGGTEAF
TRBV14 11 ASSLNRAGELF
TRBV6-6 11 ASSRYSGNTIY
TRBV6-5 14 ASSYSIIGGDYGYT
TRBV5-5 13 ASGLGLSGANVLT
TRBV11-3 14 ASSPAPSGSYNEQF
TRBV12-2 14 ASRLDVCGPAETQY
TRBV11-2 12 ASSSRGPGEKLF
TRBV6-6 12 ASSPSAGAYEQY
TRBV2 11 ASKLLMNTEAF
TRBV5-4 14 ASSLWGESSYNEQF
TRBV19 13 ASSIWDTNFYGYT
TRBV5-1 12 ASSLAGPNNEQF
TRBV9 13 ASSASGGSYNEQF
TRBV10-3 14 AIKTSGSRGGNEQF
TRBV5-4 13 ASSPRGQGSWEQY
TRBV18 14 ASSPGGGSITGPQH
TRBV5-1 14 ASSLTGTSTGNTIY
TRBV6-5 13 ASRQGFSSNQPQH
TRBV6-5 14 ASSYSIGIANEKLF
TRBV5-1 14 ASSLGQGSSTGELF
TRBV7-9 12 ASSFRGQLGGYT
TRBV27 11 ASKRGSSYEQY
TRBV9 15 ASSVEILRLSEYEQY
TRBV7-2 12 ASSLPGRHTEAF
TRBV9 12 ASSISLANYGYT
TRBV4-1 14 ASSQDFTPKNYEQY
TRBV6-1 10 ASGVLNTEAF
TRBV27 11 ASRSPIGQAQY
TRBV10-1 11 ASRAGGTGELF
TRBV27 11 ASSLIPGSEAF
TRBV18 13 ASSPRGGQGSGYT
TRBV5-1 13 ASSPRTGGNQPQH
TRBV5-1 14 ASSLESSGVLAEQF
TRBV30 12 AWNPSSYNSPLH
TRBV5-4 12 ASSLGRRNTEAF
TRBV7-9 12 ASSSQAENYEQY
TRBV27 12 ASTWGGMLNEQF
TRBV7-6 12 ASSPSRGRYGYT